This T cell receptor (beta chain) was obtained from a study of control samples from healthy donors and cancer patients. The CDR3 runs 18 residues. Germline V CDR1 and CDR2: SEHNR, FQNEAQ (reference sequence). Trimming at V came to 1 base and at J to 3 bases, leaving 12 bases not matched to a gene. TCRdb's table, derived via immunoSEQ multiplex PCR, lists solely in-frame clones and lacks some. The repertoire consists of around 180,000 clones, with about 86% occurring once and the leading ten covering about 5.3%. This sequence originates from a woman in her twenties or thirties in good health. The specimen sequenced was blood. This sequence joins TRBV7-9 and TRBJ1-2; 9 bases map to TRBD1. CDR3 loop: CASSLGFWDRDTHYGYTF. The CDR3 DNA reads as TGTGCCAGCAGCTTAGGGTTCTGGGACAGGGATACCCACTATGGCTACACCTTC.